A single T cell receptor (beta chain) is shown here with its context. Its antigen is not known. The sample originates from a study of cytomegalovirus exposure and HLA in healthy donors. This PCR relied on a set of 60 Vbeta primers and 13 Jbeta primers. Sequenced by immunoSEQ multiplex PCR; TCRdb stores in-frame clones only, minus some. Among about 270,000 clones listed, around 65% were seen once. Study-wide points: Most TCR sequences were rare, but some public TCRs occurred in many donors.

Germline assignment: CDR1 LNHDA and CDR2 SQIVND (reference sequence). V lost 5 bases to trimming and J lost 6 bases; unmatched junction nucleotides: 10. This CDR3 comprises 15 residues. The V and J genes are TRBV19 and TRBJ1-5; 7 bases line up with TRBD1. Specimen: PBMCs. This TCR derives from a female donor in good health and CMV-seronegative. In DNA form, the CDR3 reads TGTGCCAGTAGTCTCACAGGGGAGTATAGTCAGCCCCAGCATTTT. This encodes CASSLTGEYSQPQHF.